The 18 T cell receptor beta chains given below trace back to one sample, sequenced in a study of cytomegalovirus exposure and HLA in healthy donors. In the PCR, 60 Vbeta and 13 Jbeta primers were used. The repertoire was sequenced with immunoSEQ multiplex PCR; TCRdb's copy has only in-frame clones and lacks some. The sample has about 140,000 clones. The source material was PBMCs. Receptors were obtained from a man aged 40-50 years in good health and CMV-seronegative.

The chain employs TRBV29-1 and TRBJ2-5, with D possibly being TRBD1 (6 bases). Trimming took 7 bases from V and 1 from J, leaving 10 bases between them. The germline V gene has CDR1 SQVTM and CDR2 ANQGSEA. This CDR3 contains 12 residues. The CDR3: CSADSPQETQYF. CDR3 DNA sequence: TGCAGCGCGGACAGTCCCCAAGAGACCCAGTACTTC.

The J gene is TRBJ2-3, the V gene TRBV6-6, with D possibly matching TRBD1 (6 bases). The CDR3 runs to 16 residues. Germline assignment: CDR1 MNHNY and CDR2 SVGAGI (reference sequence). V gave up 6 bases and J gave up 0 bases, with 16 bases separating them. The CDR3 sequence: CASSGFGTTSTDTQYF. The DNA of the CDR3 is TGTGCCAGCAGCGGCTTCGGGACAACTAGCACAGATACGCAGTATTTT.

This chain connects TRBV7-2 to TRBJ2-3, with TRBD1 as a possible D gene (5 bases). The CDR3 loop spans 12 amino acids. The germline V and J ends were trimmed by 6 bases and 4 bases, with 8 bases remaining between them. Germline V gene sequence: CDR1 SGHTA, CDR2 FQGNSA. Here the CDR3 DNA reads TGTGCCAGCAGAGGGGTCCCAGATACGCAGTATTTT. Protein product: CASRGVPDTQYF.

V usage is TRBV7-9 and J usage is TRBJ1-5, with 10 positions matching TRBD1. This CDR3 spans 15 amino acids. Germline CDR1 reads SEHNR; CDR2 reads FQNEAQ (reference sequence). Trimming cost V 5 bases and J 6 bases; bases outside gene matches: 7. The CDR3 DNA reads TGTGCCAGCAGCCAAGGACAGGGGGGTAGTCAGCCCCAGCATTTT. It is translated as CASSQGQGGSQPQHF. The full variable domain, with the rest looked up from reference TRBV7-9 and TRBJ1-5, is DTGVSQNPRHKITKRGQNVTFRCDPISEHNRLYWYRQTLGQGPEFLTYFQNEAQLEKSRLLSDRFSAERPKGSFSTLEIQRTEQGDSAMYLCASSQGQGGSQPQHFGDGTRLSIL.

V gene TRBV4-1 combines with J gene TRBJ2-3; 9 nucleotides line up with TRBD2. Germline V lookup: CDR1 MGHRA, CDR2 YSYEKL. With V trimmed by 1 base and J by 5 bases, 7 bases remained unmatched. This CDR3 region has 16 residues. The CDR3 nucleotides are TGCGCCAGCAGCCAAGGAGTTTCAGCGGGGGGAGATACGCAGTATTTT. This sequence encodes CASSQGVSAGGDTQYF.

The rearrangement links TRBV9 to TRBJ1-4, with D possibly being TRBD1 (5 bases). Trimming left V 4 bases short and J 1 base short, with 11 bases between. This CDR3 region has 15 residues. In germline, CDR1 is SGDLS, CDR2 YYNGEE. The CDR3 region has the DNA TGTGCCAGCAGCCAATTCGACAGAACTAATGAAAAACTGTTTTTT. Translating gives CASSQFDRTNEKLFF. The complete variable domain, with remaining parts taken from reference TRBV9 and TRBJ1-4, reads DSGVTQTPKHLITATGQRVTLRCSPRSGDLSVYWYQQSLDQGLQFLIQYYNGEERAKGNILERFSAQQFPDLHSELNLSSLELGDSALYFCASSQFDRTNEKLFFGSGTQLSVL.

The chain joins TRBV7-9 to TRBJ2-7; D perhaps matches TRBD1 (5 bases). With 4 bases removed from V and 0 bases from J, the gap between germline ends came to 16 bases. This CDR3 is built from 16 residues. Germline assignment: CDR1 SEHNR and CDR2 FQNEAQ (reference sequence). CDR3 nucleotides: TGTGCCAGCAGCTCCGTGAGTGGGGCCCCCTCCTACGAGCAGTACTTC. Amino acids: CASSSVSGAPSYEQYF.

V usage is TRBV5-1 and J usage is TRBJ2-5; 9 nucleotides match TRBD1. Trimming cost V 2 bases and J 3 bases; bases outside gene matches: 5. In germline, CDR1 is SGHRS, CDR2 YFSETQ. The CDR3 runs to 15 residues. DNA of the CDR3: TGCGCCAGCAGCTTCTGGGGACAGGGTAAAGAGACCCAGTACTTC. Protein sequence: CASSFWGQGKETQYF.

The chain combines TRBV5-5 with TRBJ1-2, with D unresolved. Germline V CDR1 and CDR2: SGHKS, YYEKEE (reference sequence). The CDR3 runs 13 residues. The V gene lost 0 bases and the J gene lost 5 bases, with 8 bases spanning the gap. As DNA, the CDR3 is TGTGCCAGCAGCTTGGATGGAGATTATGGCTACACCTTC. This codes for CASSLDGDYGYTF.

The chain employs TRBV27 and TRBJ2-3; perhaps TRBD1 as D (5 bases). CDR1 is MNHEY, CDR2 SMNVEV, per germline (reference sequence). The CDR3 has 15 residues. V was shortened by 4 bases and J by 6 bases, with 17 bases between the two germline ends. CDR3 amino acids: CASSSPGQGVDTQYF. CDR3 bases: TGTGCCAGCAGTTCCCCAGGACAAGGCGTGGATACGCAGTATTTT.

The chain is built from TRBV13 and TRBJ2-1; 13 positions match TRBD2. With 0 bases clipped from V and 9 bases from J, the junction kept 8 bases outside the gene matches. This CDR3 is built from 17 residues. Per the germline V gene, CDR1 is PRHDT and CDR2 is FYEKMQ (reference sequence). The CDR3 region is CASSLGPGLAGVGEQFF. The CDR3 nucleotides are TGTGCCAGCAGCTTAGGCCCCGGACTAGCGGGGGTTGGTGAGCAGTTCTTC.

The chain carries TRBV6-6 and TRBJ2-3; 11 bases fit TRBD1. The CDR3 extends over 12 amino acids. With V trimmed by 2 bases and J by 11 bases, 0 bases remained unmatched. CDR1 is MNHNY and CDR2 is SVGAGI in the germline V gene (reference sequence). The CDR3 region is CASSYGTGGQYF. The CDR3 region has the DNA TGTGCCAGCAGTTACGGGACAGGGGGGCAGTATTTT.

This rearrangement joins TRBV5-1 to TRBJ2-7; 10 bases are a match to TRBD1. The CDR3 has 13 amino acids. Germline V gene data show CDR1 as SGHRS and CDR2 as YFSETQ. Trimming took 4 bases from V and 7 from J; bases not matched to a gene: 5. CDR3 protein: CASSPWTGGEQYF. Written as DNA, the CDR3 is TGCGCCAGCAGCCCCTGGACAGGGGGAGAGCAGTACTTC.

The chain joins TRBV7-9 to TRBJ1-1; 8 bases fit TRBD1. The V gene end was trimmed by 4 bases and the J gene end by 3 bases; junction bases not matched to a gene: 7. Germline loops: CDR1 SEHNR, CDR2 FQNEAQ (reference sequence). This CDR3 has 15 residues. The CDR3 DNA reads TGTGCCAGCAGCTACCGACAGGGGAGGGACACTGAAGCTTTCTTT. Translated, it gives CASSYRQGRDTEAFF. The complete variable domain, with remaining parts taken from reference TRBV7-9 and TRBJ1-1, reads DTGVSQNPRHKITKRGQNVTFRCDPISEHNRLYWYRQTLGQGPEFLTYFQNEAQLEKSRLLSDRFSAERPKGSFSTLEIQRTEQGDSAMYLCASSYRQGRDTEAFFGQGTRLTVV.

The DNA for the CDR3 is TGCAGTGCTGTCCCGGAGACTGAAGCTTTCTTT. It translates to CSAVPETEAFF. The chain has TRBV20-1 and TRBJ1-1; D unclear. V lost 5 bases and J 5 bases, leaving 9 bases between the germline ends. Germline V lookup: CDR1 DFQATT, CDR2 SNEGSKA (reference sequence). CDR3 length: 11 residues.

V usage is TRBV6-4 and J usage is TRBJ2-5; 7 nucleotides agree with TRBD1. Germline loops: CDR1 MRHNA, CDR2 SNTAGT. This CDR3 region has 13 residues. V lost 4 bases, J lost 14 bases, and 13 bases stayed unmatched. CDR3 protein: CASSATGSSEQYF. The CDR3 bases are TGTGCCAGCAGTGCGACAGGGTCTTCCGAGCAATACTTC.

The chain carries TRBV6-6 and TRBJ2-1, with 8 bases matching TRBD1. The germline V gene has CDR1 MNHNY and CDR2 SVGAGI (reference sequence). The junction had 3 bases not matched to a gene; V was cut back by 0 bases and J by 5 bases. The CDR3 loop spans 15 amino acids. CDR3 nucleotide sequence: TGTGCCAGCAGTTACTCGGCAGGGGGCAACAATGAGCAGTTCTTC. It yields the protein CASSYSAGGNNEQFF.

V is TRBV5-4 and J is TRBJ2-7, with TRBD1 matching over 9 bases. The trim removed 3 bases at V and 4 bases at J, leaving 5 bases unmatched. The CDR3 totals 14 residues. Looked up from germline, CDR1 is SGHNT and CDR2 is YYREEE (reference sequence). CDR3 DNA sequence: TGTGCCAGCAGCTCTACAGGGGGCATATACGAGCAGTACTTC. Residues: CASSSTGGIYEQYF.